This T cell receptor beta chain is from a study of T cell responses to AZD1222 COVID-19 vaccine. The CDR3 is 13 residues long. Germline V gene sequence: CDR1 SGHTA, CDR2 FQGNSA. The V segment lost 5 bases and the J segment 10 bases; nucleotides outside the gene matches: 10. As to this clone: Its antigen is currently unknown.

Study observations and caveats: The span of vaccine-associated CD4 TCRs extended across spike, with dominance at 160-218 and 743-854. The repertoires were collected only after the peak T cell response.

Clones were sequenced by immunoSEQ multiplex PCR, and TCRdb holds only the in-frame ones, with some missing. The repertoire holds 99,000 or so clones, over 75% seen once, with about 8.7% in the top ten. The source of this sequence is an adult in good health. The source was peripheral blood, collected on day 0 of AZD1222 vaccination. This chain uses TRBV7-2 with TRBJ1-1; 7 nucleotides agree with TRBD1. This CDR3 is CASSPDRSRGAFF. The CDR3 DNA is TGTGCCAGCAGCCCGGACAGGAGTAGGGGAGCTTTCTTT.